Below, 15 T cell receptor beta chains from the same sample are listed, as sequenced in a study of cytomegalovirus exposure and HLA in healthy donors. The PCR used 60 Vbeta and 13 Jbeta primers. Sequencing was performed with immunoSEQ multiplex PCR; in TCRdb, only in-frame clones are kept and a portion is missing. There are about 200,000 clones in the sample; approximately 78% occur only once, and 2.5% to 3% lies in the top ten. Sequencing used PBMCs. These receptors all come from a man in his thirties or forties in good health and CMV-seronegative.

This clone was observed a few times. Written as DNA, the CDR3 is TGTGCCAGCAGTGTGGCTAGCGGGAACAATGAGCAGTTCTTC. This gives the protein CASSVASGNNEQFF. The J gene is TRBJ2-1, the V gene TRBV25-1, with TRBD2 matching 9 bases. Per the germline V gene, CDR1 is MGHDK and CDR2 is SYGVNS. The V gene end was trimmed by 4 bases and the J gene end by 5 bases; junction bases not matched to a gene: 3. CDR3 length: 14 residues.

The chain joins TRBV6-6 to TRBJ1-4, with TRBD1 matching 9 bases. CDR3 length: 14 amino acids. Germline values: CDR1 MNHNY, CDR2 SVGAGI (reference sequence). The J segment lost 8 bases and the V segment lost 6 bases, leaving 7 bases of the junction unmatched. Here the CDR3 DNA reads TGTGCCAGCAGCCAAACAGGGGGCCGAGAAAAACTGTTTTTT. Encoded protein: CASSQTGGREKLFF.

The J gene is TRBJ2-2, the V gene TRBV6-1, with a possible D match to TRBD1 (6 bases). Germline CDR1 and CDR2: MNHNS and SASEGT. The CDR3 totals 15 residues. Trimming stripped 2 bases from V and 4 bases from J, with 11 bases between. CDR3 coding DNA: TGTGCCAGCAGTGAAACAGGGTCCCTCACCGGGGAGCTGTTTTTT. This sequence encodes CASSETGSLTGELFF.

The gene calls are TRBV7-2 and TRBJ2-1, with 15 bases fitting TRBD2. This CDR3 comprises 16 residues. Per the germline V gene, CDR1 is SGHTA and CDR2 is FQGNSA. J gave up 8 bases and V 3 bases, and 5 bases lay outside the gene matches. The CDR3 sequence is CASSFGLAGGLHEQFF. The CDR3 DNA reads TGTGCCAGCAGCTTCGGACTAGCGGGGGGGCTCCATGAGCAGTTCTTC.

The chain links TRBV9 to TRBJ2-4; 8 bases are shared with TRBD1. Losses at the gene ends were 6 bases for V and 0 bases for J; bases not matched to a gene: 11. The germline V gene has CDR1 SGDLS and CDR2 YYNGEE. This CDR3 is built from 17 residues. CDR3 amino acids: CASNLQGGVLAKNIQYF. DNA for the CDR3: TGTGCCAGCAATTTACAGGGGGGTGTACTAGCCAAAAACATTCAGTACTTC. The full variable domain, rest sourced from reference TRBV9 and TRBJ2-4, is DSGVTQTPKHLITATGQRVTLRCSPRSGDLSVYWYQQSLDQGLQFLIQYYNGEERAKGNILERFSAQQFPDLHSELNLSSLELGDSALYFCASNLQGGVLAKNIQYFGAGTRLSVL.

This clone appeared a single time. The CDR3 DNA reads TGTGCCATCAGCCTAGGTGCCCCAGATACGCAGTATTTT. Its translation is CAISLGAPDTQYF. The rearrangement joins TRBV10-3 to TRBJ2-3, with unresolved D. The CDR3 is 13 amino acids. Germline V CDR1 and CDR2: ENHRY, SYGVKD. V gave up 6 bases and J gave up 4 bases, with 11 bases separating them.

The V call is TRBV20-1, the J call TRBJ2-5; D uncertain. CDR1 is DFQATT, CDR2 SNEGSKA, per germline (reference sequence). The CDR3 spans 11 residues. Trimming took 4 bases from V and 4 from J, leaving 7 bases between them. The CDR3 spells CSAKPPETQYF. DNA for the CDR3: TGCAGTGCTAAGCCTCCAGAGACCCAGTACTTC.

This chain connects TRBV28 to TRBJ1-2; 10 bases align to TRBD1. Germline assignment: CDR1 MDHEN and CDR2 SYDVKM. V lost 4 bases, J lost 4 bases, and 9 bases stayed unmatched. This CDR3 region has 16 residues. The CDR3 DNA sequence: TGTGCCAGCAGTTCGGGGACAGGGGTCCAATCCTATGGCTACACCTTC. Translated, it gives CASSSGTGVQSYGYTF.

The CDR3 region is CASSLGLAGGEQFF. CDR3 coding DNA: TGTGCCAGCAGCTTGGGACTAGCGGGGGGTGAGCAGTTCTTC. The chain carries TRBV7-6 and TRBJ2-1; 15 positions match TRBD2. The CDR3 is 14 amino acids. J gave up 9 bases and V 3 bases, and 0 bases lay outside the gene matches. The germline V gene has CDR1 SGHVS and CDR2 FNYEAQ.

The gene calls are TRBV7-3 and TRBJ2-5, with a possible D match to TRBD2 (6 bases). Germline lookup yields CDR1 SGHTA and CDR2 FQGTGA. V shed 1 base and J shed 7 bases, with 19 bases lying between them. There are 16 residues in the CDR3. CDR3 in amino acids: CASSLKGTEGEATQYF. DNA of the CDR3: TGTGCCAGCAGCTTAAAGGGGACGGAGGGAGAGGCGACCCAGTACTTC.

This rearrangement joins TRBV25-1 to TRBJ2-7; possible D gene TRBD2, 6 bases. This CDR3 is built from 14 residues. The germline V gene has CDR1 MGHDK and CDR2 SYGVNS. Trimming removed 3 bases at V and 6 bases at J, with 15 bases between. DNA of the CDR3: TGTGCCAGCAGTGAGGGGGGAGTGGCCGGCGAGCAGTACTTC. Encoded protein: CASSEGGVAGEQYF.

The chain joins TRBV4-2 to TRBJ1-5; D might be TRBD1 (5 bases). Germline lookup yields CDR1 LGHNA and CDR2 YNFKEQ. CDR3 length: 15 amino acids. V was trimmed by 0 bases and J by 11 bases, leaving 17 bases between them. CDR3 sequence: CASSQDATALGTQHF. CDR3 bases: TGTGCCAGCAGCCAAGATGCGACAGCCCTAGGGACCCAGCATTTT.

J is TRBJ2-7 and V is TRBV7-2; a possible D gene is TRBD1 (5 bases). There are 15 residues in the CDR3. V lost 3 bases, J lost 0 bases, and 12 bases lay in between. CDR1 and CDR2 (germline): SGHTA, FQGNSA. The CDR3 spells CASSLQGPPSYEQYF. DNA of the CDR3: TGTGCCAGCAGCTTGCAGGGCCCCCCCTCCTACGAGCAGTACTTC. The full variable domain, with the rest looked up from reference TRBV7-2 and TRBJ2-7, is GAGVSQSPSNKVTEKGKDVELRCDPISGHTALYWYRQSLGQGLEFLIYFQGNSAPDKSGLPSDRFSAERTGGSVSTLTIQRTQQEDSAVYLCASSLQGPPSYEQYFGPGTRLTVT.

The chain carries TRBV4-2 and TRBJ1-5; 9 nucleotides match TRBD1. The CDR3 length is 17 residues. V was pared by 0 bases and J by 2 bases, with 5 bases of the junction left unmatched. The V gene's germline CDR1 is LGHNA and CDR2 YNFKEQ. The CDR3 loop is CASSQETGGLRNQPQHF. CDR3 in DNA: TGTGCCAGCAGCCAAGAAACAGGGGGCTTGCGCAATCAGCCCCAGCATTTT.

V and J are TRBV5-4 and TRBJ2-5, with 12 bases aligning to TRBD2. This CDR3 has 15 amino acids. The V gene end was trimmed by 3 bases and the J gene end by 3 bases; junction bases not matched to a gene: 3. The germline gives CDR1 SGHNT, CDR2 YYREEE (reference sequence). The CDR3 nucleotides read TGTGCCAGCAGCTCCGCTAGCGGGGGGGAAGAGACCCAGTACTTC. This translates into CASSSASGGEETQYF.